The 2 T cell receptor beta chains in this list originate from one sample, sequenced in a study of blood T cells in healthy people across ages. Combining a sample-barcoded 5' primer with a J-beta primer mix, a second PCR ran for roughly 7 to 12 cycles. TCRdb passed the 5' RACE reads through MiXCR, listing each CDR3 protein once. Among 700,000 to 950,000 distinct CDR3 sequences listed, approximately 39% were seen once. The sample comprised blood. The receptors here all came from a woman in her fifties or sixties in good health.

This clonotype was seen more than once but under ten times. The V call is TRBV3-1, the J call TRBJ2-3; possibly TRBD1 or TRBD2 for D (5 bases each). The germline V gene has CDR1 LGHDT and CDR2 YNNKEL (reference sequence). CDR3 length: 16 residues. With 4 bases removed from V and 0 bases from J, the gap between germline ends came to 14 bases. The CDR3 here is CASSPGPSTSTDTQYF. The CDR3 DNA reads as TGTGCCAGCAGCCCGGGACCCTCAACTAGCACAGATACGCAGTATTTT.

The gene calls are TRBV11-2 and TRBJ2-1; D ambiguous. Germline V gene data show CDR1 as SGHAT and CDR2 as FQNNGV. V was shortened by 3 bases and J by 0 bases, with 15 bases between the two germline ends. The CDR3 runs to 17 residues. CDR3 protein: CASSFSPPSSSYNEQFF. As DNA, the CDR3 is TGTGCCAGCAGCTTTAGCCCGCCTAGTAGCTCCTACAATGAGCAGTTCTTC.